The 7 T cell receptor beta chains below come from one sample, sequenced in a study of vaccination and CD4 T cells after COVID-19. These receptors are not linked to any known antigen. Treatment defined: approximately nine-day PBMC culture with coronavirus spike peptide pools or control peptides (ViraFEST assay). The unexposed donor provided CD4+ T cells, which were taken before the COVID-19 pandemic (2011-2018). Sequencing of cultured CD4+ T cell DNA used the Oncomine TCR Beta short-read assay. MiXCR, run by TCRdb on the PCR reads, gives a single entry per CDR3 protein. The repertoire holds fewer than 7,500 distinct CDR3 sequences, with 50% to 60% as singletons. Input material: CD4+ T cells from blood, cultured in vitro. The receptors were gathered from a human donor in good health.

The rearrangement joins TRBV11-2 to TRBJ2-7; 10 nucleotides line up with TRBD2. Germline CDR1 and CDR2: SGHAT and FQNNGV. The V segment lost 5 bases and the J segment 4 bases; nucleotides outside the gene matches: 8. This CDR3 region has 15 residues. CDR3 nucleotide sequence: TGTGCCAGCAGCCCGCTTAGCGGGGGGTTTTACGAGCAGTACTTC. Translation: CASSPLSGGFYEQYF. The full variable domain, with the rest looked up from reference TRBV11-2 and TRBJ2-7, is EAGVAQSPRYKIIEKRQSVAFWCNPISGHATLYWYQQILGQGPKLLIQFQNNGVVDDSQLPKDRFSAERLKGVDSTLKIQPAKLEDSAVYLCASSPLSGGFYEQYFGPGTRLTVT.

CDR3 residues: CASSLGPDQSYEQYF. The CDR3 DNA reads TGTGCCAGCAGCTTAGGTCCGGACCAGTCCTACGAGCAGTACTTC. The chain is built from TRBV7-6 and TRBJ2-7; no definite D call. V shed 1 base and J shed 1 base, with 11 bases lying between them. CDR1 and CDR2 from the germline V gene are SGHVS and FNYEAQ. This CDR3 spans 15 amino acids. The full variable domain, completed using reference TRBV7-6 and TRBJ2-7, is GAGVSQSPRYKVTKRGQDVALRCDPISGHVSLYWYRQALGQGPEFLTYFNYEAQQDKSGLPNDRFSAERPEGSISTLTIQRTEQRDSAMYRCASSLGPDQSYEQYFGPGTRLTVT.

The chain uses TRBV7-2 and TRBJ2-2; 8 positions match TRBD2. After removal of 8 bases from V and 10 bases from J, the junction contained 12 bases not matched to a gene. The CDR3 is 14 residues long. Germline assignment: CDR1 SGHTA and CDR2 FQGNSA. The DNA for the CDR3 is TGTGCCAGCGGTCTAGCGGGCGCGTCCCCGGAGCTGTTTTTT. It translates to CASGLAGASPELFF. The full variable domain, in which reference TRBV7-2 and TRBJ2-2 provide the parts outside the CDR3, is GAGVSQSPSNKVTEKGKDVELRCDPISGHTALYWYRQSLGQGLEFLIYFQGNSAPDKSGLPSDRFSAERTGGSVSTLTIQRTQQEDSAVYLCASGLAGASPELFFGEGSRLTVL.

The chain employs TRBV29-1 and TRBJ1-5, with 8 bases identical to TRBD1. Trimming removed 8 bases from V and 2 bases from J; junction bases left unmatched: 14. This CDR3 has 16 amino acids. Germline values: CDR1 SQVTM, CDR2 ANQGSEA. The DNA for the CDR3 is TGCAGCTTCAGGGGGCAGGATTATCACGGCAATCAGCCCCAGCATTTT. Translated, it gives CSFRGQDYHGNQPQHF.

The chain couples TRBV12-3 or TRBV12-4 to TRBJ2-2, with TRBD2 matching over 12 bases. CDR3 length: 17 amino acids. V shed 4 bases, J shed 4 bases, and the junction held 7 bases outside the gene matches. CDR3 sequence: CASSSLGLAGVTGELFF. The CDR3 region has the DNA TGTGCCAGCAGTTCCCTGGGACTAGCGGGTGTCACCGGGGAGCTGTTTTTT.

The rearrangement joins TRBV20-1 to TRBJ2-2, with 8 nucleotides matching TRBD2. CDR1 and CDR2 from the germline V gene are DFQATT and SNEGSKA (reference sequence). This CDR3 contains 16 residues. Trimming removed 6 bases from V and 4 bases from J; junction bases left unmatched: 13. CDR3 bases: TGCAGTGCGCCCGTGGCTAGCGGGTCCATCACCGGGGAGCTGTTTTTT. Translation: CSAPVASGSITGELFF.

This chain links TRBV10-1 with TRBJ1-1; a possible D gene is TRBD1 (6 bases). Looked up from germline, CDR1 is WNHNN and CDR2 is SYGVQD (reference sequence). Trimming cost V 6 bases and J 5 bases, with 13 bases left between them. The CDR3 runs to 13 residues. The CDR3 here is CASSDGQITEAFF. The CDR3 bases are TGCGCCAGCAGCGACGGACAGATAACTGAAGCTTTCTTT.